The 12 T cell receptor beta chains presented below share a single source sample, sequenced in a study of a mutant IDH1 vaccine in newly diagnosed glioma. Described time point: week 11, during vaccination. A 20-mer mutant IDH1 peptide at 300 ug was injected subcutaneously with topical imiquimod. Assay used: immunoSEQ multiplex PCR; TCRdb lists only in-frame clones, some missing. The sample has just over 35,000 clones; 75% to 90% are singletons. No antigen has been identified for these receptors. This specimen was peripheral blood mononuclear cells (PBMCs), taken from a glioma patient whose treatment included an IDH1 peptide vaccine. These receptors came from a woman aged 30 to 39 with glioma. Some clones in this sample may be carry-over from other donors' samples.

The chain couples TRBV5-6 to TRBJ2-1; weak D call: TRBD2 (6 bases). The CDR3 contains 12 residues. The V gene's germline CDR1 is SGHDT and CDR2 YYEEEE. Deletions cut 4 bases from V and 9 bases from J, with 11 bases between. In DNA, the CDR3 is TGTGCCAGCAGCCGAACTAGCACTGAGCAGTTCTTC. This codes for CASSRTSTEQFF.

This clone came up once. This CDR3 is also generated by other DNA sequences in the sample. Written as DNA, the CDR3 is TGTGCCAGCAGCGTAGGAGGGGGGACCTACGAGCAGTACTTC. As protein: CASSVGGGTYEQYF. The chain employs TRBV9 and TRBJ2-7; D might be TRBD1 or TRBD2, each matching 6 bases. CDR1 is SGDLS, CDR2 YYNGEE, per germline. The CDR3 extends over 14 amino acids. Trimming shortened V by 0 bases and J by 2 bases, and 9 bases separated the two germline ends.

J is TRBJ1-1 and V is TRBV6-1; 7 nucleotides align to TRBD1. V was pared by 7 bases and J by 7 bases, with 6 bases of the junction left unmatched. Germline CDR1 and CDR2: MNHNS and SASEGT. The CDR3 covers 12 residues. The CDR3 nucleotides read TGTGCCAGCACCGGCGACAGGGATGAAGCTTTCTTT. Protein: CASTGDRDEAFF.

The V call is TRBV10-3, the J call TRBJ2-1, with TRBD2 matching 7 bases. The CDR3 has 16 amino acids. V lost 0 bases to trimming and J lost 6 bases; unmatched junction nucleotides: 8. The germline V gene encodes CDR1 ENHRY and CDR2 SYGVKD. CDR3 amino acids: CAISESMAGEFNEQFF. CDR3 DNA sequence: TGTGCCATCAGTGAGTCTATGGCGGGAGAGTTCAATGAGCAGTTCTTC.

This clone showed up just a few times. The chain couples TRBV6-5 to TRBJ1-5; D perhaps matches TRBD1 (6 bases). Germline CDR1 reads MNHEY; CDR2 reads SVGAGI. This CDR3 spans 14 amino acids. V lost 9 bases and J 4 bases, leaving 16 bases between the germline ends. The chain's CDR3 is CASSKWGPNQPQHF. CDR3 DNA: TGTGCCAGTTCCAAGTGGGGGCCTAATCAGCCCCAGCATTTT.

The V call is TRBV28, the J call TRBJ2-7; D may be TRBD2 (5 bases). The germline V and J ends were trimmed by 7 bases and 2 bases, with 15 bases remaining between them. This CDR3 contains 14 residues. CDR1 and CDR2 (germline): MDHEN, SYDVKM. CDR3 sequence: CASTSGSAAYEQYF. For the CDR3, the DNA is TGTGCCAGCACGAGCGGTAGCGCCGCCTACGAGCAGTACTTC.

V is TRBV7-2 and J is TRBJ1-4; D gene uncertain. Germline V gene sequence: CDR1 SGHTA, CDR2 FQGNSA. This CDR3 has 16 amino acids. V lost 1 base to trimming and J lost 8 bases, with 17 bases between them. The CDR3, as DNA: TGTGCCAGCAGCTTAGGAGGGAAGGGAGTGCGAGAAAAACTGTTTTTT. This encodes CASSLGGKGVREKLFF.

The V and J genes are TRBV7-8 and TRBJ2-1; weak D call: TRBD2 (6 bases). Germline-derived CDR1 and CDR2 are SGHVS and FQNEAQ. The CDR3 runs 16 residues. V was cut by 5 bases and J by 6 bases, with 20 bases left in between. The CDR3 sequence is CASSPPGGAKGNEQFF. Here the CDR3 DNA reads TGTGCCAGCAGCCCCCCAGGAGGGGCTAAGGGCAATGAGCAGTTCTTC.

Here the CDR3 reads CAWTVPGLLGYEQYF. The CDR3 DNA follows: TGTGCCTGGACTGTTCCCGGACTTCTCGGCTACGAGCAGTACTTC. V is TRBV30 and J is TRBJ2-7, with D possibly being TRBD2 (5 bases). Germline V gene lookup returns CDR1 GTSNPN and CDR2 SVGIG (reference sequence). Trimming removed 4 bases at V and 3 bases at J, with 19 bases between. The CDR3 consists of 15 residues.

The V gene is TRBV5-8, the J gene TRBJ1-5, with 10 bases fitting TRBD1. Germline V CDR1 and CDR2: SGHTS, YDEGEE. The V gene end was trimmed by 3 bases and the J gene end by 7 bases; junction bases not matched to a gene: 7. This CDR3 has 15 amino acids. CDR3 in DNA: TGTGCCAGCAGCTCCGGGACAGGGGACGGACAGCCCCAGCATTTT. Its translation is CASSSGTGDGQPQHF.

CDR3 in amino acids: CASSPRGAGTDTQYF. The CDR3 nucleotides read TGTGCCAGCAGCCCCAGGGGGGCGGGGACAGATACGCAGTATTTT. The gene calls are TRBV7-9 and TRBJ2-3; a weak D match, TRBD1 (7 bases). Trimming took off 5 bases at V and 3 bases at J, with 15 bases between the two ends. This CDR3 is built from 15 residues. CDR1 SEHNR and CDR2 FQNEAQ come from the germline V gene (reference sequence).

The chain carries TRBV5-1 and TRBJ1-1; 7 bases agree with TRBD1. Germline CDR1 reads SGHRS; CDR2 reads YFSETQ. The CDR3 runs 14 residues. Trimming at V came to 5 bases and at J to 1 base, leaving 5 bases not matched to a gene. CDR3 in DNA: TGCGCCAGCAGGATACAGGGGACGAACACTGAAGCTTTCTTT. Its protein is CASRIQGTNTEAFF.